These 18 T cell receptor beta chains share one sample of origin, sequenced in a study of Graves' ophthalmopathy and Graves' hyperthyroidism. TCR beta CDR3 amplification used RNA transcripts. HTBI-primed first-round RT-PCR preceded second-round multiplex PCR. From the multiplex PCR reads, TCRdb called clonotypes with MiXCR, one entry per CDR3 protein. Here the sample spans some 350,000 distinct CDR3 sequences, about 17% being singletons. Material for sequencing was peripheral blood. The receptors stem from an adult woman with stable Graves' hyperthyroidism.

This clonotype occurred many times. The chain has TRBV20-1 and TRBJ2-2, with D hard to call. The length of the CDR3 is 12 residues. The germline gives CDR1 DFQATT, CDR2 SNEGSKA (reference sequence). The germline V and J ends were trimmed by 4 bases and 1 base, with 4 bases remaining between them. The CDR3 spells CSAKENTGELFF. The CDR3, as DNA: TGCAGTGCTAAAGAGAACACCGGGGAGCTGTTTTTT.

At least ten counts were recorded for this clonotype. The chain has TRBV20-1 and TRBJ1-5; 7 nucleotides align to TRBD1. Germline V CDR1 and CDR2: DFQATT, SNEGSKA (reference sequence). The V gene end was trimmed by 4 bases and the J gene end by 0 bases; junction bases not matched to a gene: 6. The CDR3 totals 15 residues. The DNA for the CDR3 is TGCAGTGCTAAGCTGGGACAGACTAGCAATCAGCCCCAGCATTTT. Translation: CSAKLGQTSNQPQHF.

This clonotype was seen more than once but under ten times. This chain uses TRBV29-1 with TRBJ1-1; D is perhaps TRBD1 (6 bases). The CDR3 contains 14 residues. CDR1 and CDR2 (germline): SQVTM, ANQGSEA. The V gene lost 7 bases and the J gene lost 7 bases, with 22 bases spanning the gap. CDR3 nucleotide sequence: TGCAGCGCGGGGGTAGATCTAAAGGGGGATGAAGCTTTCTTT. Translating gives CSAGVDLKGDEAFF.

The sample holds many counts of this clonotype. V usage is TRBV6-5 and J usage is TRBJ1-2; 8 nucleotides agree with TRBD1. Trimming took 2 bases from V and 7 from J; bases not matched to a gene: 9. Germline lookup yields CDR1 MNHEY and CDR2 SVGAGI. This CDR3 comprises 15 residues. CDR3 sequence reads: CASSYPTGGLGGYTF. The CDR3 DNA sequence: TGTGCCAGCAGTTACCCCACAGGGGGATTAGGTGGCTACACCTTC.

This clonotype was detected once. In this CDR3 the conserved last residue, phenylalanine or tryptophan, is missing, so a read error is likely. This sequence joins TRBV20-1 and TRBJ1-5; D is uncertain. Germline values: CDR1 DFQATT, CDR2 SNEGSKA (reference sequence). The CDR3 runs 13 residues. For the CDR3, the DNA is TGCAGTACTAGGTGGGGTCCCAACCAGCCCCAGCATCTT. Encoded protein: CSTRWGPNQPQHL.

Many counts were recorded for this clonotype. The chain has TRBV9 and TRBJ1-6, with 7 bases that match TRBD1. J gave up 7 bases and V 0 bases, and 10 bases lay outside the gene matches. The CDR3 totals 17 residues. The germline V gene encodes CDR1 SGDLS and CDR2 YYNGEE. The CDR3, as DNA: TGTGCCAGCAGCGTAGAAATTGGGGGACAGAAAAATTCACCCCTCCACTTT. It codes for CASSVEIGGQKNSPLHF.

This clonotype was seen repeatedly, ten times or more. The chain links TRBV6-1 to TRBJ2-7; tentative D call: TRBD1 (5 bases). This CDR3 is 14 amino acids long. V was pared by 6 bases and J by 4 bases, with 16 bases between. The germline CDR1 and CDR2 sequences are MNHNS and SASEGT. The CDR3 is CASSQGSLWYEQYF. CDR3 in DNA: TGTGCCAGCAGCCAGGGTAGTCTTTGGTACGAGCAGTACTTC.

This clonotype was seen at least ten times. The rearrangement uses TRBV30 and TRBJ2-7; D not resolved. CDR1 GTSNPN and CDR2 SVGIG come from the germline V gene (reference sequence). V lost 3 bases and J lost 2, with 14 bases in between. The CDR3 runs 14 residues. This CDR3 is CAWRVSGQPYEQYF. The CDR3 DNA follows: TGTGCCTGGAGGGTTTCCGGGCAACCCTACGAGCAGTACTTC.

This clonotype was recorded at least ten times. V is TRBV24-1 and J is TRBJ2-5, with 8 bases aligning to TRBD1. The CDR3 totals 15 residues. V was pared by 3 bases and J by 5 bases, with 7 bases of the junction left unmatched. The germline V gene has CDR1 KGHDR and CDR2 SFDVKD. CDR3 coding DNA: TGTGCCACCAGTGATCTCCAGGGGGCTGGGGAGACCCAGTACTTC. Its translation: CATSDLQGAGETQYF.

This clonotype was recorded at least ten times. The V gene is TRBV5-1, the J gene TRBJ1-2; D gene uncertain. V was trimmed by 1 base and J by 8 bases, leaving 12 bases between them. Germline V gene data show CDR1 as SGHRS and CDR2 as YFSETQ. The CDR3 length is 13 residues. The CDR3 sequence is CASSLPDTSGYTF. As DNA, the CDR3 is TGCGCCAGCAGCTTGCCCGACACATCGGGCTACACCTTC.

This clonotype was recorded at least ten times. This chain connects TRBV2 to TRBJ1-2; D is ambiguous. CDR1 and CDR2 (germline): SNHLY, FYNNEI. The CDR3 covers 14 residues. V was clipped by 3 bases and J by 7 bases, with 15 bases between them. The CDR3 sequence: CASSDRLNQGGYTF. The CDR3 nucleotides read TGTGCCAGCAGTGACAGGTTAAATCAAGGTGGCTACACCTTC.

The table lists this clonotype with many counts. This chain joins TRBV7-4 and TRBJ2-7, with D uncertain. Germline-derived CDR1 and CDR2 are SGHVT and SQSDAQ. The CDR3 extends over 15 amino acids. The germline V and J ends were trimmed by 6 bases and 2 bases, with 17 bases remaining between them. This chain's CDR3 is CASRPQDSLPYEQYF. CDR3 DNA sequence: TGTGCCAGCAGGCCCCAAGACTCACTTCCCTACGAGCAGTACTTC.

This clonotype has a count of ten or more. The chain carries TRBV24-1 and TRBJ1-3, with a tentative D call TRBD1 (6 bases). V shed 1 base and J shed 4 bases, with 13 bases lying between them. The CDR3 loop spans 16 amino acids. Germline CDR1 KGHDR, CDR2 SFDVKD. CDR3 loop: CATSDFFRGEGNTIYF. CDR3 nucleotides: TGTGCCACCAGTGATTTCTTCAGGGGAGAGGGAAACACCATATATTTT.

As concerns this clonotype: Lacking the conserved final phenylalanine or tryptophan, this CDR3 likely reflects a read error. The limits of the CDR3 on the DNA are not certain, so only TCRdb's listed CDR3 is given. The chain recombines TRBV6-5 with TRBJ2-2; the listed D gene, TRBD1, was not tested against the DNA. The length of the CDR3 is 17 amino acids, counting both ends. Germline V gives CDR1 MNHEY, CDR2 SVGAGI. CDR3 sequence reads: CASSYSSQAPNTGELWL.

Only a few counts were recorded for this clonotype. The chain is built from TRBV29-1 and TRBJ2-7, with TRBD2 identical over 12 bases. V trimming: 2 bases; J trimming: 6 bases; junction bases outside the gene matches: 5. Germline CDR1 SQVTM, CDR2 ANQGSEA. The CDR3 loop spans 14 amino acids. CDR3 nucleotide sequence: TGCAGCGTTGAATCGACTAGCGGGGGCTCCGAGCAGTACTTC. Translated: CSVESTSGGSEQYF.

This clonotype occurred many times. The germline gene is not matched at one end of the junction; a read error may be the cause. This chain connects TRBV5-1 to TRBJ1-2; D possibly corresponds to TRBD1 (6 bases). Germline assignment: CDR1 SGHRS and CDR2 YFSETQ. The CDR3 contains 14 residues. Written as DNA, the CDR3 is TGCGCCAGCAGCACACGACAGGACGGGGGAGGCTGCACCTTC. It yields the protein CASSTRQDGGGCTF.

V and J are TRBV19 and TRBJ1-5; 7 positions agree with TRBD1. Germline CDR1 reads LNHDA; CDR2 reads SQIVND (reference sequence). With V trimmed by 10 bases and J by 7 bases, 10 bases remained unmatched. The CDR3 runs to 13 residues. CDR3 nucleotides: TGTGCCACGTCCCCGACAGGGATGCAGCCCCAGCATTTT. Translation: CATSPTGMQPQHF.

This clonotype was observed at least ten times. The rearrangement uses TRBV28 and TRBJ2-4, with D hard to call. Trimming pared 6 bases from V and 2 bases from J, leaving 14 bases between. This CDR3 has 15 amino acids. CDR1 MDHEN and CDR2 SYDVKM come from the germline V gene. CDR3 sequence: CASSLLNPSKNIQYF. The CDR3 nucleotides read TGTGCCAGCAGCCTCCTCAACCCATCCAAAAACATTCAGTACTTC.